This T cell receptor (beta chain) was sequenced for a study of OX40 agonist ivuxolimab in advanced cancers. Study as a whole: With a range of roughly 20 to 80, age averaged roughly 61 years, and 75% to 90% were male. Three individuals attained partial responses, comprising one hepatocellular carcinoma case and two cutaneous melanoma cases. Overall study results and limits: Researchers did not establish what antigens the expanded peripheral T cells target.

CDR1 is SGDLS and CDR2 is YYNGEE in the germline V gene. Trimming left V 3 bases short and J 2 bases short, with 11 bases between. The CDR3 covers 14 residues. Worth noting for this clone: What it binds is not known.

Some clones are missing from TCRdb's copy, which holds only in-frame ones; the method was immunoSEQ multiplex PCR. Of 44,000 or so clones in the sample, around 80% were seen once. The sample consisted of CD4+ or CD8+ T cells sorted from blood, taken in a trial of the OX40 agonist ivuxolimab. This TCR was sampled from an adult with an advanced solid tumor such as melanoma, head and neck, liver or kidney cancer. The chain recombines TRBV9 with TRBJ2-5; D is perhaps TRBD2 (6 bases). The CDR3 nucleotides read TGTGCCAGCAGCGCCGGGACTTTACAAGAGACCCAGTACTTC. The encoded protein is CASSAGTLQETQYF.